The entry that follows covers one T cell receptor (beta chain) sequence. Antigen specificity is unknown. The sample is drawn from a study of shared clonotypes between healthy human individuals. As for the study in general: The plates for each donor numbered three CD4 naive, three CD4 memory, two CD8 naive and one CD8 memory. Findings of the study overall: Owing to a small donor count, the genetic and exposure-history diversity represented was limited.

CD45RO-negative cells were positively selected for CCR7, leaving out terminally differentiated effector memory CD45RA+ cells. Measured with immunoSEQ multiplex PCR; TCRdb has only the in-frame clones, and not every one. The sample shows about 2 million clones, approximately 94% of them seen only once. Trimming removed 2 bases at V and 7 bases at J, with 12 bases between. The CDR3 extends over 15 amino acids. CDR1 MNHEY and CDR2 SVGAGI come from the germline V gene. The receptor was derived from a man between 18 and 35 years old in good health. Sequencing was done on a sample of naive CD8+ T cells sorted from blood. V and J are TRBV6-5 and TRBJ1-6; D remains unclear. The chain's CDR3 is CASSYLLGSNSPLHF. The CDR3 DNA follows: TGTGCCAGCAGTTACCTGTTGGGGTCCAATTCACCCCTCCACTTT.